The clone carrying this T cell receptor (beta chain) showed up just once. The CDR3 contains 16 residues. Germline V CDR1 and CDR2: SGHTA, FQGNSA. Trimming removed 4 bases from V and 6 bases from J; junction bases left unmatched: 10. The sample belongs to a study of OX40 agonist ivuxolimab in advanced cancers. Study in general: Males comprised roughly four fifths of the group, whose mean age was roughly 60 years (range roughly 20 to 90).

Here immunoSEQ multiplex PCR was the method, and the copy in TCRdb shows in-frame clones only, minus some. The sample yields 55,000 to 70,000 clones, roughly nine tenths seen once. The clonotype originates from an adult with an advanced solid tumor such as melanoma, head and neck, liver or kidney cancer. This chain links TRBV7-2 with TRBJ2-1; 9 nucleotides match TRBD1. The material was CD4+ or CD8+ T cells sorted from blood, obtained in a trial of the OX40 agonist ivuxolimab. CDR3 sequence: CASSSGQGALLNEQFF. Here the CDR3 DNA reads TGTGCCAGCAGCTCGGGACAGGGTGCCCTCCTCAATGAGCAGTTCTTC.